The next 24 T cell receptor beta chains were all read from a single sample in a study of cytomegalovirus exposure and HLA in healthy donors. The PCR ran on 60 Vbeta and 13 Jbeta primers. The method was immunoSEQ multiplex PCR; TCRdb's version includes in-frame clones alone and lacks a portion of them. This sample carries roughly 180,000 clones, approximately 84% of them seen once, and the ten largest clones take 4.8%. The sample consisted of PBMCs. The source of these receptors is a girl under 18 in good health and CMV-seropositive.

This chain links TRBV9 with TRBJ1-1, with D unresolved. This CDR3 is 14 amino acids long. Trimming took off 4 bases at V and 1 base at J, with 11 bases between the two ends. Germline V gene data show CDR1 as SGDLS and CDR2 as YYNGEE. Written as DNA, the CDR3 is TGTGCCAGCAGCAACGGACGGGAGAACACTGAAGCTTTCTTT. Residues: CASSNGRENTEAFF.

This chain connects TRBV7-2 to TRBJ2-7, with D unclear. V gave up 5 bases and J gave up 3 bases, with 17 bases separating them. This CDR3 contains 15 residues. CDR1 is SGHTA and CDR2 is FQGNSA in the germline V gene. The CDR3 spells CASSPPERPYYEQYF. CDR3 DNA: TGTGCCAGCAGCCCACCCGAGAGGCCTTACTACGAGCAGTACTTC.

The chain couples TRBV10-1 to TRBJ2-1, with D hard to call. Germline V gene sequence: CDR1 WNHNN, CDR2 SYGVQD (reference sequence). The CDR3 runs to 13 residues. V lost 3 bases, J lost 7 bases, and 10 bases lay in between. CDR3 bases: TGCGCCAGCAGTGATGCCCACTTAAATGAGCAGTTCTTC. This translates into CASSDAHLNEQFF.

The chain combines TRBV6-5 with TRBJ2-7; 10 positions agree with TRBD1. V lost 5 bases to trimming and J lost 3 bases; unmatched junction nucleotides: 4. Germline V gene sequence: CDR1 MNHEY, CDR2 SVGAGI. The CDR3 is made up of 14 amino acids. CDR3 bases: TGTGCCAGCAGTCCCCGGGACAGGGGCTACGAGCAGTACTTC. This translates into CASSPRDRGYEQYF.

J is TRBJ2-7 and V is TRBV7-6; possible D gene TRBD1, 5 bases. V dropped 2 bases and J dropped 6 bases, with 11 bases sitting between them. The CDR3 runs to 13 residues. The germline CDR1 and CDR2 sequences are SGHVS and FNYEAQ. Written as DNA, the CDR3 is TGTGCCAGCAGCTTATTAGGACAACTCGAGCAGTACTTC. Residues: CASSLLGQLEQYF. Using reference TRBV7-6 and TRBJ2-7 for the parts outside the CDR3, the full variable domain is GAGVSQSPRYKVTKRGQDVALRCDPISGHVSLYWYRQALGQGPEFLTYFNYEAQQDKSGLPNDRFSAERPEGSISTLTIQRTEQRDSAMYRCASSLLGQLEQYFGPGTRLTVT.

The rearrangement uses TRBV30 and TRBJ1-2, with TRBD1 identical over 10 bases. CDR1 GTSNPN and CDR2 SVGIG come from the germline V gene (reference sequence). CDR3 length: 13 amino acids. Trimming removed 3 bases from V and 4 bases from J; junction bases left unmatched: 2. The CDR3 DNA follows: TGTGCCTGGAGGACAGGGGGCACCTATGGCTACACCTTC. This gives the protein CAWRTGGTYGYTF. Combining the CDR3 with reference TRBV30 and TRBJ1-2 gives the whole variable domain SQTIHQWPATLVQPVGSPLSLECTVEGTSNPNLYWYRQAAGRGLQLLFYSVGIGQISSEVPQNLSASRPQDRQFILSSKKLLLSDSGFYLCAWRTGGTYGYTFGSGTRLTVV.

The chain uses TRBV7-9 and TRBJ1-1; possible D gene TRBD1, 6 bases. Per the germline V gene, CDR1 is SEHNR and CDR2 is FQNEAQ (reference sequence). Trimming removed 6 bases at V and 3 bases at J, with 14 bases between. The CDR3 totals 14 residues. The CDR3 DNA is TGTGCCAGCAGGGCGACAGGCCCTTACACTGAAGCTTTCTTT. Its translation is CASRATGPYTEAFF. Drawing the rest from reference TRBV7-9 and TRBJ1-1, the complete variable domain is DTGVSQNPRHKITKRGQNVTFRCDPISEHNRLYWYRQTLGQGPEFLTYFQNEAQLEKSRLLSDRFSAERPKGSFSTLEIQRTEQGDSAMYLCASRATGPYTEAFFGQGTRLTVV.

This rearrangement joins TRBV19 to TRBJ2-2; 7 positions agree with TRBD1. The CDR3 runs 15 residues. Per germline, CDR1 LNHDA and CDR2 SQIVND (reference sequence). V lost 9 bases, J lost 5 bases, and 12 bases stayed unmatched. CDR3 sequence reads: CASLPPSGGTGELFF. CDR3 nucleotide sequence: TGTGCCAGCCTTCCCCCATCAGGGGGAACCGGGGAGCTGTTTTTT.

The chain joins TRBV7-9 to TRBJ1-2; D is uncertain. V was clipped by 5 bases and J by 8 bases, with 9 bases between them. CDR1 and CDR2 from the germline V gene are SEHNR and FQNEAQ (reference sequence). CDR3 length: 11 amino acids. CDR3 coding DNA: TGTGCCAGCAGCCACCAGTGGGGCTACACCTTC. Translation gives CASSHQWGYTF.

CDR3 in amino acids: CASSPGTGQGSPLHF. CDR3 nucleotide sequence: TGTGCCAGCAGCCCGGGGACAGGGCAGGGTTCACCCCTCCACTTT. V gene TRBV5-6 combines with J gene TRBJ1-6; 9 nucleotides line up with TRBD1. With 4 bases clipped from V and 9 bases from J, the junction kept 8 bases outside the gene matches. CDR1 is SGHDT, CDR2 YYEEEE, per germline. The CDR3 has 15 amino acids. Full variable domain (remainder filled in from reference TRBV5-6 and TRBJ1-6): DAGVTQSPTHLIKTRGQQVTLRCSPKSGHDTVSWYQQALGQGPQFIFQYYEEEERQRGNFPDRFSGHQFPNYSSELNVNALLLGDSALYLCASSPGTGQGSPLHFGNGTRLTVT.

This clone has a handful of counts. An end of the junction differs from the germline gene, which may be a read error. The chain has TRBV7-9 and TRBJ1-1, with 10 bases lining up with TRBD1. The germline gives CDR1 SEHNR, CDR2 FQNEAQ (reference sequence). CDR3 length: 16 residues. The CDR3 loop reads CASSIAGTGANTEAFF. CDR3 DNA: TGTGCCAGCAGCATAGCCGGGACAGGGGCGAACACTGAAGCTTTCTTT.

The rearrangement joins TRBV18 to TRBJ2-2, with 10 bases identical to TRBD2. This CDR3 has 16 residues. V shed 3 bases, J shed 6 bases, and the junction held 7 bases outside the gene matches. The V gene's germline CDR1 is KGHSH and CDR2 LQKENI. The CDR3 loop reads CASSPATSGRAGELFF. The CDR3 DNA reads as TGTGCCAGCTCACCTGCGACTAGCGGGCGCGCCGGGGAGCTGTTTTTT.

The V call is TRBV9, the J call TRBJ2-5, with 10 bases identical to TRBD2. The V gene's germline CDR1 is SGDLS and CDR2 YYNGEE. The CDR3 sequence is 17 residues long. The trim removed 0 bases at V and 5 bases at J, leaving 10 bases unmatched. This chain's CDR3 is CASSVAGSGGAGETQYF. In nucleotides, the CDR3 is TGTGCCAGCAGCGTAGCTGGCAGCGGGGGGGCGGGGGAGACCCAGTACTTC.

The V and J genes are TRBV5-8 and TRBJ2-3; TRBD1 might be the D (6 bases). Trimming removed 4 bases from V and 3 bases from J, with 18 bases in between. This CDR3 is 16 amino acids long. Germline values: CDR1 SGHTS, CDR2 YDEGEE. CDR3 in amino acids: CASSKPGHTLTDTQYF. The CDR3 DNA reads as TGTGCCAGCAGCAAACCGGGACACACCTTAACAGATACGCAGTATTTT. Variable domain in full (rest from reference TRBV5-8 and TRBJ2-3): EAGVTQSPTHLIKTRGQQATLRCSPISGHTSVYWYQQALGLGLQFLLWYDEGEERNRGNFPPRFSGRQFPNYSSELNVNALELEDSALYLCASSKPGHTLTDTQYFGPGTRLTVL.

J is TRBJ2-3 and V is TRBV13; 12 bases align to TRBD2. This CDR3 spans 24 amino acids. CDR1 and CDR2 from the germline V gene are PRHDT and FYEKMQ (reference sequence). J lost 3 bases, V lost 4 bases, and 29 bases had no gene match. The CDR3 loop is CASSSWRRIVLAGGLSVGTDTQYF. The DNA for the CDR3 is TGTGCCAGCAGCTCTTGGCGGAGGATCGTTCTAGCGGGGGGGTTATCCGTTGGGACAGATACGCAGTATTTT.

This sequence joins TRBV7-9 and TRBJ2-3; 9 bases match TRBD2. V was clipped by 0 bases and J by 4 bases; unmatched bases: 5. From germline, CDR1 is SEHNR and CDR2 FQNEAQ (reference sequence). The CDR3 is 16 amino acids. The DNA for the CDR3 is TGTGCCAGCAGCTTAGCGCACGCGGGGGGGGCAGATACGCAGTATTTT. Translated: CASSLAHAGGADTQYF.

The genes are TRBV9 and TRBJ1-6; no clear D. This CDR3 has 13 amino acids. CDR1 is SGDLS, CDR2 YYNGEE, per germline. V gave up 8 bases and J gave up 7 bases, with 13 bases separating them. CDR3 protein: CASGTELNSPLHF. The CDR3 DNA reads as TGTGCCAGTGGTACAGAGCTCAATTCACCCCTCCACTTT.

This clone was detected once. The CDR3 sequence: CATKTAYQETQYF. CDR3 nucleotides: TGTGCCACTAAGACAGCGTACCAAGAGACCCAGTACTTC. The chain is built from TRBV15 and TRBJ2-5; perhaps TRBD1 as D (5 bases). Trimming left V 9 bases short and J 0 bases short, with 11 bases between. Germline-derived CDR1 and CDR2 are LNHNV and YYDKDF (reference sequence). The CDR3 contains 13 residues.

Comments on this clone: A junction boundary mismatches the germline segment, possibly from a read error. This chain joins TRBV28 and TRBJ1-2; D perhaps matches TRBD1 (5 bases). The V gene's germline CDR1 is MDHEN and CDR2 SYDVKM. This CDR3 comprises 16 residues. CDR3 coding DNA: TGTGCCAGCAGTTTATGGTGGGACTCAGGTAACAATGGCTACACCTTC. This sequence encodes CASSLWWDSGNNGYTF.

CDR3 residues: CASSPGDRYGYTF. For the CDR3, the DNA is TGTGCCAGCAGTCCAGGGGACAGGTATGGCTACACCTTC. The chain employs TRBV7-9 and TRBJ1-2, with TRBD1 identical over 8 bases. The CDR3 covers 13 residues. Losses at the gene ends were 6 bases for V and 5 bases for J; bases not matched to a gene: 5. Germline V gene sequence: CDR1 SEHNR, CDR2 FQNEAQ (reference sequence).

The gene calls are TRBV7-9 and TRBJ1-1; tentatively, D is TRBD1 (5 bases). Trimming stripped 3 bases from V and 4 bases from J, with 9 bases between. The CDR3 contains 13 residues. Germline V CDR1 and CDR2: SEHNR, FQNEAQ (reference sequence). CDR3 sequence (DNA): TGTGCCAGCAGCTTCGGGGGGGTCACTGAAGCTTTCTTT. Residues: CASSFGGVTEAFF. The whole variable domain, remainder taken from reference TRBV7-9 and TRBJ1-1, is DTGVSQNPRHKITKRGQNVTFRCDPISEHNRLYWYRQTLGQGPEFLTYFQNEAQLEKSRLLSDRFSAERPKGSFSTLEIQRTEQGDSAMYLCASSFGGVTEAFFGQGTRLTVV.

This chain uses TRBV6-1 with TRBJ2-7; no definite D call. V lost 5 bases to trimming and J lost 6 bases, with 17 bases between them. Germline V CDR1 and CDR2: MNHNS, SASEGT. This CDR3 has 14 amino acids. In nucleotides, the CDR3 is TGTGCCAGCAGTAACCTGGGCAGGTTTGGCGAGCAGTACTTC. Translating gives CASSNLGRFGEQYF.

The chain employs TRBV5-1 and TRBJ2-7; 7 bases line up with TRBD1. CDR3 length equals 15 residues. V gave up 1 base and J gave up 0 bases; unmatched junction bases: 4. Germline values: CDR1 SGHRS, CDR2 YFSETQ. DNA for the CDR3: TGCGCCAGCAGCTTGTCCCCAGGGGGCTCCTACGAGCAGTACTTC. Protein: CASSLSPGGSYEQYF. Variable domain in full (rest from reference TRBV5-1 and TRBJ2-7): KAGVTQTPRYLIKTRGQQVTLSCSPISGHRSVSWYQQTPGQGLQFLFEYFSETQRNKGNFPGRFSGRQFSNSRSEMNVSTLELGDSALYLCASSLSPGGSYEQYFGPGTRLTVT.

The chain is built from TRBV7-9 and TRBJ1-2; D remains ambiguous. V was pared by 5 bases and J by 8 bases, with 12 bases between. The germline V gene encodes CDR1 SEHNR and CDR2 FQNEAQ (reference sequence). The CDR3 has 12 residues. The CDR3 DNA sequence: TGTGCCAGCAGCCTAGGGCAGGAAGGCTACACCTTC. Encoded protein: CASSLGQEGYTF. Full variable domain (missing parts from reference TRBV7-9 and TRBJ1-2): DTGVSQNPRHKITKRGQNVTFRCDPISEHNRLYWYRQTLGQGPEFLTYFQNEAQLEKSRLLSDRFSAERPKGSFSTLEIQRTEQGDSAMYLCASSLGQEGYTFGSGTRLTVV.